One and the same sample provided the 25 T cell receptor beta chains below, sequenced in a study of T cells in Graves' hyperthyroidism and ophthalmopathy. Regions amplified from RNA transcripts were the TCR beta CDR3 regions. Initially, a first-round RT-PCR of the TCR CDR3 employed the HTBI primer set. TCRdb re-called the multiplex PCR reads through MiXCR, storing one row per CDR3 protein. Of roughly 550,000 distinct CDR3 sequences in the sample, roughly a sixth were seen once. Specimen: blood. The receptors shown here come from a woman in her twenties or thirties with Graves' ophthalmopathy.

This clonotype was counted only a few times. V and J are TRBV4-3 and TRBJ1-5, with TRBD1 identical over 7 bases. Germline V gene lookup returns CDR1 LGHNA and CDR2 YSLEER. The CDR3 spans 14 residues. The trim removed 1 base at V and 7 bases at J, leaving 4 bases unmatched. The CDR3 reads CASSQGQGFQPQHF. The CDR3 DNA reads as TGCGCCAGCAGCCAAGGACAGGGTTTCCAGCCCCAGCATTTT.

This clonotype was observed a few times. The chain recombines TRBV27 with TRBJ2-3; possibly TRBD1 for D (5 bases). Germline V gene lookup returns CDR1 MNHEY and CDR2 SMNVEV (reference sequence). Trimming took off 7 bases at V and 6 bases at J, with 17 bases between the two ends. The CDR3 extends over 14 amino acids. CDR3 bases: TGTGCCAGCACCGCCACGTGGGGCCAGGATACGCAGTATTTT. Translated, it gives CASTATWGQDTQYF.

At least ten counts were recorded for this clonotype. The V gene is TRBV3-1, the J gene TRBJ2-1; TRBD2 matches 12 bases. CDR1 is LGHDT, CDR2 YNNKEL, per germline (reference sequence). Trimming cost V 0 bases and J 4 bases; bases outside gene matches: 7. There are 18 residues in the CDR3. The CDR3 reads CASSQDPRLAGGYNEQFF. CDR3 in DNA: TGTGCCAGCAGCCAAGATCCTCGGCTAGCGGGAGGGTACAATGAGCAGTTCTTC.

This clonotype has a count of ten or more. In DNA, the CDR3 is TGTGCCAGCAGGTTGGGGTTTCAGCCCCAGCATTTT. Translating gives CASRLGFQPQHF. V usage is TRBV28 and J usage is TRBJ1-5, with no clear D. Looked up from germline, CDR1 is MDHEN and CDR2 is SYDVKM. CDR3 size: 12 residues. Trimming removed 6 bases at V and 6 bases at J, with 9 bases between.

The chain has TRBV4-2 and TRBJ1-2; 9 bases agree with TRBD1. J was trimmed by 12 bases and V by 1 base; bases with no gene match: 6. Germline CDR1 and CDR2: LGHNA and YNFKEQ. The CDR3 is 13 amino acids. This CDR3 is CASSQGDREVNTF. The CDR3 bases are TGTGCCAGCAGCCAAGGGGACAGGGAAGTTAACACCTTC.

In this sample, this clonotype turned up many times. The V and J genes are TRBV18 and TRBJ1-5; 8 bases fit TRBD1. V was pared by 3 bases and J by 2 bases, with 3 bases of the junction left unmatched. Germline loops: CDR1 KGHSH, CDR2 LQKENI. The CDR3 spans 15 residues. The CDR3 here is CASSPETGGNQPQHF. CDR3 bases: TGTGCCAGCTCACCTGAGACAGGGGGCAATCAGCCCCAGCATTTT.

This clonotype was counted at least ten times. This chain uses TRBV3-1 with TRBJ1-2; D is ambiguous. The V gene's germline CDR1 is LGHDT and CDR2 YNNKEL (reference sequence). The CDR3 has 16 amino acids. Deletions cut 0 bases from V and 4 bases from J, with 15 bases between. The CDR3 DNA is TGTGCCAGCAGCCAAGATAGGTCCCCGTTCTTCTATGGCTACACCTTC. It specifies CASSQDRSPFFYGYTF.

At least ten counts were recorded for this clonotype. The chain couples TRBV28 to TRBJ2-3; D is unclear. V was pared by 2 bases and J by 2 bases, with 11 bases between. The CDR3 totals 15 residues. Germline CDR1 reads MDHEN; CDR2 reads SYDVKM. The CDR3 sequence: CASSLPAEATDTQYF. In DNA, the CDR3 is TGTGCCAGCAGTTTACCCGCGGAAGCCACAGATACGCAGTATTTT.

This clonotype showed up many times. The V and J genes are TRBV12-3 or TRBV12-4 and TRBJ2-2, with D uncertain. There are 14 residues in the CDR3. The V and J ends lost 5 bases and 0 bases respectively, with 7 bases between them. CDR3 nucleotide sequence: TGTGCCAGCAGTGGAGTAACGAACACCGGGGAGCTGTTTTTT. This codes for CASSGVTNTGELFF.

This clonotype came up many times. V gene TRBV18 combines with J gene TRBJ2-7; TRBD1 matches 8 bases. The CDR3 runs 16 residues. J was trimmed by 3 bases and V by 1 base; bases with no gene match: 8. Per the germline V gene, CDR1 is KGHSH and CDR2 is LQKENI. The CDR3 sequence: CASSPHPGQGGYEQYF. The CDR3 DNA follows: TGTGCCAGCTCACCACATCCCGGACAGGGTGGCTACGAGCAGTACTTC.

This clonotype showed up many times. V usage is TRBV28 and J usage is TRBJ2-7; unclear D gene. Trimming left V 2 bases short and J 3 bases short, with 11 bases between. The CDR3 runs to 14 residues. Germline CDR1 is MDHEN and CDR2 is SYDVKM. The CDR3, as DNA: TGTGCCAGCAGTTTAATCGGTCTGAGCTACGAGCAGTACTTC. Encoded protein: CASSLIGLSYEQYF. Looking up the rest from reference TRBV28 and TRBJ2-7 gives the full variable domain: DVKVTQSSRYLVKRTGEKVFLECVQDMDHENMFWYRQDPGLGLRLIYFSYDVKMKEKGDIPEGYSVSREKKERFSLILESASTNQTSMYLCASSLIGLSYEQYFGPGTRLTVT.

This chain links TRBV20-1 with TRBJ2-5; D is undetermined. Germline-derived CDR1 and CDR2 are DFQATT and SNEGSKA (reference sequence). This CDR3 comprises 13 residues. Trimming took 1 base from V and 4 from J, leaving 10 bases between them. The CDR3 sequence is CSARGEGRETQYF. CDR3 nucleotides: TGCAGTGCTAGAGGAGAAGGACGAGAGACCCAGTACTTC.

This clonotype was observed a single time. The chain has TRBV7-2 and TRBJ1-2; no definite D call. V gave up 5 bases and J gave up 3 bases, with 13 bases separating them. This CDR3 contains 14 residues. CDR1 is SGHTA and CDR2 is FQGNSA in the germline V gene. Here the CDR3 DNA reads TGTGCCAGCAGCAAATCGGACGTACACTATGGCTACACCTTC. This sequence encodes CASSKSDVHYGYTF.

This clonotype was seen ten or more times. This chain links TRBV25-1 with TRBJ1-5, with 7 bases matching TRBD1. Germline values: CDR1 MGHDK, CDR2 SYGVNS. The junction had 2 bases not matched to a gene; V was cut back by 5 bases and J by 1 base. CDR3 size: 14 residues. In DNA form, the CDR3 reads TGTGCCAGCAGTTCAGGGGGGAGCAATCAGCCCCAGCATTTT. Its protein product is CASSSGGSNQPQHF.

This clonotype has a count of ten or more. The chain employs TRBV7-8 and TRBJ2-1, with 8 bases matching TRBD2. Per the germline V gene, CDR1 is SGHVS and CDR2 is FQNEAQ. Trimming at V came to 0 bases and at J to 10 bases, leaving 14 bases not matched to a gene. This CDR3 contains 17 residues. The CDR3 reads CASSLAVSLAGAREQFF. The CDR3 nucleotides are TGTGCCAGCAGCTTAGCAGTGAGTCTAGCGGGTGCTCGGGAGCAGTTCTTC.

This clonotype showed up many times. This chain connects TRBV5-8 to TRBJ2-4; 10 bases agree with TRBD1. V was clipped by 2 bases and J by 2 bases; unmatched bases: 10. CDR3 length: 18 amino acids. Germline CDR1 SGHTS, CDR2 YDEGEE. CDR3 sequence reads: CASSFRDRGHVPKNIQYF. CDR3 bases: TGTGCCAGCAGCTTCCGGGACAGGGGACACGTACCCAAAAACATTCAGTACTTC.

About this clonotype: One end of the junction varies from germline; a read error may be responsible. This sequence joins TRBV5-6 and TRBJ2-4; D is perhaps TRBD2 (6 bases). The CDR3 totals 17 residues. Germline V gene lookup returns CDR1 SGHDT and CDR2 YYEEEE. The CDR3 coding sequence is TGTGCCAGCCAACCGGGACTGAACCTTCTAGCCAAAAACACTCAGTACTTC. This codes for CASQPGLNLLAKNTQYF. Using reference TRBV5-6 and TRBJ2-4 for the parts outside the CDR3, the full variable domain is DAGVTQSPTHLIKTRGQQVTLRCSPKSGHDTVSWYQQALGQGPQFIFQYYEEEERQRGNFPDRFSGHQFPNYSSELNVNALLLGDSALYLCASQPGLNLLAKNTQYFGAGTRLSVL.

Ten or more counts support this clonotype. The V gene is TRBV7-2, the J gene TRBJ2-7; D uncertain. CDR1 is SGHTA and CDR2 is FQGNSA in the germline V gene. This CDR3 is 13 amino acids long. V lost 1 base and J lost 6, with 10 bases in between. CDR3 DNA: TGTGCCAGCAGCTTAGAAGGGTGGACCGAGCAGTACTTC. This codes for CASSLEGWTEQYF.

This clonotype was observed many times. The chain employs TRBV27 and TRBJ2-7; a weak D match, TRBD1 (5 bases). The CDR3 loop spans 15 amino acids. V was trimmed by 2 bases and J by 0 bases, leaving 11 bases between them. Germline assignment: CDR1 MNHEY and CDR2 SMNVEV (reference sequence). CDR3 amino acids: CASSLVGASSYEQYF. For the CDR3, the DNA is TGTGCCAGCAGTTTAGTAGGGGCGAGCTCCTACGAGCAGTACTTC.

This sequence joins TRBV29-1 and TRBJ2-5; TRBD2 agrees at 9 bases. Germline V gene lookup returns CDR1 SQVTM and CDR2 ANQGSEA. The trim removed 5 bases at V and 5 bases at J, leaving 6 bases unmatched. The CDR3 is made up of 13 amino acids. The CDR3 sequence: CSVRVSGRETQYF. As DNA, the CDR3 is TGCAGCGTTCGGGTCAGCGGGAGGGAGACCCAGTACTTC.

This clonotype was observed at least ten times. The CDR3: CASSEWSASSYNEQFF. Here the CDR3 DNA reads TGTGCCAGCAGTGAATGGTCGGCGAGCTCCTACAATGAGCAGTTCTTC. The rearrangement joins TRBV6-1 to TRBJ2-1; unclear D gene. CDR3 length equals 16 residues. Between the trimmed V and J ends, which lost 2 bases and 0 bases, there was a span of 11 bases. Germline V gene sequence: CDR1 MNHNS, CDR2 SASEGT.

As regards this clonotype: One base away lies a much larger clone, so this may be a sequencing read error. The V and J genes are TRBV18 and TRBJ1-5; 10 bases match TRBD1. The CDR3 contains 15 residues. In germline, CDR1 is KGHSH, CDR2 LQKENI. CDR3 in amino acids: CVSSPGQGINQPQHF. For the CDR3, the DNA is TGTGTCAGCTCCCCGGGACAGGGGATCAATCAGCCCCAGCATTTT.

This clonotype was recorded at least ten times. The rearrangement links TRBV20-1 to TRBJ2-5; 9 bases are shared with TRBD1. Trimming cost V 3 bases and J 5 bases; bases outside gene matches: 10. Looked up from germline, CDR1 is DFQATT and CDR2 is SNEGSKA (reference sequence). The CDR3 spans 15 residues. CDR3 protein: CSASTGQGSQETQYF. Here the CDR3 DNA reads TGCAGTGCTAGTACAGGACAGGGGAGCCAGGAGACCCAGTACTTC.

The chain employs TRBV27 and TRBJ2-1; a possible D gene is TRBD1 (6 bases). V dropped 8 bases and J dropped 0 bases, with 17 bases sitting between them. The CDR3 is 16 amino acids. In germline, CDR1 is MNHEY, CDR2 SMNVEV (reference sequence). CDR3 loop: CASRDREGGSYNEQFF. DNA for the CDR3: TGTGCCAGCCGTGACCGGGAAGGGGGCTCCTACAATGAGCAGTTCTTC.

Only a few counts were recorded for this clonotype. This chain joins TRBV28 and TRBJ2-1; 12 bases are shared with TRBD2. Per the germline V gene, CDR1 is MDHEN and CDR2 is SYDVKM. There are 13 residues in the CDR3. V gave up 6 bases and J gave up 10 bases; unmatched junction bases: 4. Written as DNA, the CDR3 is TGTGCCAGCAGATCTAGCGGGAGGGTAGAGCAGTTCTTC. Its protein product is CASRSSGRVEQFF.